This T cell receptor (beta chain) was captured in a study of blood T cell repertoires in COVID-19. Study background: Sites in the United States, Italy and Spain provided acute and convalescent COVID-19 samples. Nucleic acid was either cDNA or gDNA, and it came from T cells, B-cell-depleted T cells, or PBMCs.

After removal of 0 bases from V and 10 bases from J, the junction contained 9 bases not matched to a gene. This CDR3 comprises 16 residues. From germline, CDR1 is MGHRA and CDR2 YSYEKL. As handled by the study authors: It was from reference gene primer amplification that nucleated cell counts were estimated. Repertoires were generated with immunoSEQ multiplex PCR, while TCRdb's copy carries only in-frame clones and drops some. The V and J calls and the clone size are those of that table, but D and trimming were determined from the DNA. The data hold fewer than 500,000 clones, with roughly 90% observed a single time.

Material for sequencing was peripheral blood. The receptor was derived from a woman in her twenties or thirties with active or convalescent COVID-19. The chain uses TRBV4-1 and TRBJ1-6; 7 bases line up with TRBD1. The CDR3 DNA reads TGCGCCAGCAGCCAAGATATAGGGGGCGCGCGGTCACCCCTCCACTTT. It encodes CASSQDIGGARSPLHF.